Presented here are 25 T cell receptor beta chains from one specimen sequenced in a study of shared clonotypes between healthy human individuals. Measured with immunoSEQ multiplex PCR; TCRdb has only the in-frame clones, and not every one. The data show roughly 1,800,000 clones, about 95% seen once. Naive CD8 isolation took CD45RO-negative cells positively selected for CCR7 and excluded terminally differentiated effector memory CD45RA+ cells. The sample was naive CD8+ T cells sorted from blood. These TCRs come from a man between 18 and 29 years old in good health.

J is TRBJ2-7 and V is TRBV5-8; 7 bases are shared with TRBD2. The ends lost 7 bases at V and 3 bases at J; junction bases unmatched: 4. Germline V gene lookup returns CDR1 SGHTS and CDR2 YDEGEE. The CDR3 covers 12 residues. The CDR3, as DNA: TGTGCCAGCGGGAGGGATGGCTACGAGCAGTACTTC. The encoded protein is CASGRDGYEQYF.

The CDR3 spells CASSVMAGQGPEDTQYF. Written as DNA, the CDR3 is TGTGCCAGCAGTGTTATGGCGGGACAGGGGCCGGAAGATACGCAGTATTTT. The chain employs TRBV6-1 and TRBJ2-3, with 10 nucleotides matching TRBD1. The length of the CDR3 is 17 residues. The trim removed 4 bases at V and 5 bases at J, leaving 12 bases unmatched. Germline CDR1 and CDR2: MNHNS and SASEGT.

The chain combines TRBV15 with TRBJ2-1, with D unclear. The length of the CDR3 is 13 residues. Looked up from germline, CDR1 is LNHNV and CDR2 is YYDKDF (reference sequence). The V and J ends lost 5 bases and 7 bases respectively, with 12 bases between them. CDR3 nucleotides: TGTGCCACCAGCGAGACGGGTCGGAATGAGCAGTTCTTC. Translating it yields CATSETGRNEQFF. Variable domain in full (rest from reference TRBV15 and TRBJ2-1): DAMVIQNPRYQVTQFGKPVTLSCSQTLNHNVMYWYQQKSSQAPKLLFHYYDKDFNNEADTPDNFQSRRPNTSFCFLDIRSPGLGDTAMYLCATSETGRNEQFFGPGTRLTVL.

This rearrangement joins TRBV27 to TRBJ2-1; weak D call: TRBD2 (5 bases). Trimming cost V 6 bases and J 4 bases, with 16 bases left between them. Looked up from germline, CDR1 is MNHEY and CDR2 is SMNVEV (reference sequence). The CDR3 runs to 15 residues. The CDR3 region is CASSSSGELYNEQFF. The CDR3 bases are TGTGCCAGCAGCTCCAGCGGAGAACTATACAATGAGCAGTTCTTC.

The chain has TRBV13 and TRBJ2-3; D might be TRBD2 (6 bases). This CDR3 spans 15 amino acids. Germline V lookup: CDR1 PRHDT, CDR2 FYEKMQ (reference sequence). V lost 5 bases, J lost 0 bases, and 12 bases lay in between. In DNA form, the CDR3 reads TGTGCCAGCAGCCCTAGCGCCGCTAGCACAGATACGCAGTATTTT. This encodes CASSPSAASTDTQYF.

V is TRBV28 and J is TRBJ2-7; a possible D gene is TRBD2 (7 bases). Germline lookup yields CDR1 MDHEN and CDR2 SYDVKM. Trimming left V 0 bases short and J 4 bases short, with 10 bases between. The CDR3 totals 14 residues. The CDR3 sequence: CASSLWGGRYEQYF. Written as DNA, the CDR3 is TGTGCCAGCAGTTTATGGGGGGGGCGATACGAGCAGTACTTC.

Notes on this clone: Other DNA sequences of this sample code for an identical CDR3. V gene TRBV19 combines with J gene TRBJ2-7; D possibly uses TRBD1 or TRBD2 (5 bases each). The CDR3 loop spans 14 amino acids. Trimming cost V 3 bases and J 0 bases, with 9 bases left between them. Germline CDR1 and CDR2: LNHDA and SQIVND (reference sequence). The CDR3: CASSIGTDSYEQYF. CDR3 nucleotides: TGTGCCAGTAGTATCGGGACGGACTCCTACGAGCAGTACTTC.

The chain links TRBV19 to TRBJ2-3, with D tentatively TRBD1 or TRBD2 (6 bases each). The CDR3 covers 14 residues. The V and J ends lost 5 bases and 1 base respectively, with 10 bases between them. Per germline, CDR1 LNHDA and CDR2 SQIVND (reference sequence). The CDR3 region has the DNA TGTGCCAGTAGTTTCGGGGGCGGCACAGATACGCAGTATTTT. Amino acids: CASSFGGGTDTQYF.

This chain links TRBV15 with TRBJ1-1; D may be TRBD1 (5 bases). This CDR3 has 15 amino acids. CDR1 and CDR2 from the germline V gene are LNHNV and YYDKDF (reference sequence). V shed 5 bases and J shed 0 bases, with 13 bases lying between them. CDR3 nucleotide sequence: TGTGCCACCAGCGATGGCAGGGTAATGAACACTGAAGCTTTCTTT. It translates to CATSDGRVMNTEAFF. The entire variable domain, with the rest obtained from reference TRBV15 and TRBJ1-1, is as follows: DAMVIQNPRYQVTQFGKPVTLSCSQTLNHNVMYWYQQKSSQAPKLLFHYYDKDFNNEADTPDNFQSRRPNTSFCFLDIRSPGLGDTAMYLCATSDGRVMNTEAFFGQGTRLTVV.

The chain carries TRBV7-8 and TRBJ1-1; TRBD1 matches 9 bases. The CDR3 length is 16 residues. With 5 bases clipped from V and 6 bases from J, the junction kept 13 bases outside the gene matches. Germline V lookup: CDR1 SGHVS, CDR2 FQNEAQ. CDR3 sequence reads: CASSPLKTGGEAEAFF. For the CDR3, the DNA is TGTGCCAGCAGCCCCCTAAAGACAGGGGGTGAGGCTGAAGCTTTCTTT.

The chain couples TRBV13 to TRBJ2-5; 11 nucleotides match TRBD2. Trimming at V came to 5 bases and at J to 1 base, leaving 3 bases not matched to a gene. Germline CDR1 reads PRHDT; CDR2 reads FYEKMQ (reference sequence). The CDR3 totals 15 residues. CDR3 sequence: CASSILAGAQETQYF. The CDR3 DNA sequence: TGTGCCAGCAGCATACTAGCGGGGGCCCAAGAGACCCAGTACTTC.

The CDR3 nucleotides are TGTGCCAGTAGTATTGGCCCCGCGGGCAATGAGCAGTTCTTC. This codes for CASSIGPAGNEQFF. The chain employs TRBV19 and TRBJ2-1; a possible D gene is TRBD2 (5 bases). V was pared by 3 bases and J by 6 bases, with 12 bases between. Germline V gene data show CDR1 as LNHDA and CDR2 as SQIVND (reference sequence). The CDR3 sequence is 14 residues long.

CDR3 coding DNA: TGTGCCAGCAGTTGGGACCCCACTGAGGATAGCTCCTATAATTCACCCCTCCACTTT. Protein product: CASSWDPTEDSSYNSPLHF. The chain recombines TRBV2 with TRBJ1-6; maybe TRBD1 (5 bases). The length of the CDR3 is 19 residues. Trimming stripped 5 bases from V and 0 bases from J, with 20 bases between. Germline CDR1 reads SNHLY; CDR2 reads FYNNEI.

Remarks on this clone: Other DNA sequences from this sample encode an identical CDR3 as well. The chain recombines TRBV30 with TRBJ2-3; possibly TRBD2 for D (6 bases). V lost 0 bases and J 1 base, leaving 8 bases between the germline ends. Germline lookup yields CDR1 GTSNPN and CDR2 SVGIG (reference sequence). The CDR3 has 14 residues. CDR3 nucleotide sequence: TGTGCCTGGAGTGTAGGAGGGGGCACAGATACGCAGTATTTT. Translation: CAWSVGGGTDTQYF.

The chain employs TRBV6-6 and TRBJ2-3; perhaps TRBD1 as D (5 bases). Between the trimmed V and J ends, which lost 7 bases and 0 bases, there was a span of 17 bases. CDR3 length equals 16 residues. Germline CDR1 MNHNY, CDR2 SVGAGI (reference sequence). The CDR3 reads CASTSIRTPSTDTQYF. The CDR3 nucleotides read TGTGCCAGCACCTCAATAAGGACACCTAGCACAGATACGCAGTATTTT.

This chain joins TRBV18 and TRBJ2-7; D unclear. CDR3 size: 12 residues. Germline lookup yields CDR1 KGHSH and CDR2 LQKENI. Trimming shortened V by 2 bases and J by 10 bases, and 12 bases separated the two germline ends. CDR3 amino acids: CASSPYEEHQYF. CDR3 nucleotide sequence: TGTGCCAGCTCACCATATGAAGAACACCAGTACTTC.

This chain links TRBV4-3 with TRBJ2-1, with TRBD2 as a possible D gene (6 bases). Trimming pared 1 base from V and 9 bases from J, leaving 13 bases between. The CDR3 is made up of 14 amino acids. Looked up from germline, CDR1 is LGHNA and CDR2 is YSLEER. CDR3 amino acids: CASSQGLTSAEQFF. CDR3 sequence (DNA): TGCGCCAGCAGCCAAGGGCTGACTAGTGCTGAGCAGTTCTTC.

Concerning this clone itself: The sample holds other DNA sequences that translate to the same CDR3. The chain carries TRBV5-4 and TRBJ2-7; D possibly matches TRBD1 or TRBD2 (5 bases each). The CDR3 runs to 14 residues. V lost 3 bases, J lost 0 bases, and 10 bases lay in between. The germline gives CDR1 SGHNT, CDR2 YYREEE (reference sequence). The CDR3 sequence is CASSWGTDSYEQYF. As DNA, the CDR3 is TGTGCCAGCAGCTGGGGGACCGACTCCTACGAGCAGTACTTC.

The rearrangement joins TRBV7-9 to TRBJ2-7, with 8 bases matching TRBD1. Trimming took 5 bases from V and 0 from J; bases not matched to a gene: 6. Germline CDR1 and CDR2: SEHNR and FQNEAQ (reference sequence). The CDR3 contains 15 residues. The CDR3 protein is CASSRGQVGSYEQYF. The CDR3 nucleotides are TGTGCCAGCAGCCGGGGACAGGTTGGCTCCTACGAGCAGTACTTC. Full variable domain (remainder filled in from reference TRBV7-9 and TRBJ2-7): DTGVSQNPRHKITKRGQNVTFRCDPISEHNRLYWYRQTLGQGPEFLTYFQNEAQLEKSRLLSDRFSAERPKGSFSTLEIQRTEQGDSAMYLCASSRGQVGSYEQYFGPGTRLTVT.

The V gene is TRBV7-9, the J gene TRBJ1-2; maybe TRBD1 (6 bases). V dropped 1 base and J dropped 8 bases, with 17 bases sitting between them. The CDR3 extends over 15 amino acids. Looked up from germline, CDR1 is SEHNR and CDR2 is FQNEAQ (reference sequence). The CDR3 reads CASSLVGRGGIGYTF. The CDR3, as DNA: TGTGCCAGCAGCTTAGTGGGCAGGGGCGGTATCGGCTACACCTTC.

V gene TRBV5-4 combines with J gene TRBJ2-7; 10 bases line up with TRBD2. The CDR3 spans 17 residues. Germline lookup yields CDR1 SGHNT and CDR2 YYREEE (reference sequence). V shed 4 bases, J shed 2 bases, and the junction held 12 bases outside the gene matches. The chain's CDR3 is CASSQRLAGVPPYEQYF. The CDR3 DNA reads TGTGCCAGCAGCCAACGACTAGCGGGTGTCCCCCCCTACGAGCAGTACTTC.

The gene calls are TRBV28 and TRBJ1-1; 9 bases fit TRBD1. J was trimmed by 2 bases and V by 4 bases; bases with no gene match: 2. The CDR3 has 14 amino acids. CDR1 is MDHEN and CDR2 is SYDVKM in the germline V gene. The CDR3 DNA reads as TGTGCCAGCAGTTGGACAGGGGCCAACACTGAAGCTTTCTTT. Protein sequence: CASSWTGANTEAFF.

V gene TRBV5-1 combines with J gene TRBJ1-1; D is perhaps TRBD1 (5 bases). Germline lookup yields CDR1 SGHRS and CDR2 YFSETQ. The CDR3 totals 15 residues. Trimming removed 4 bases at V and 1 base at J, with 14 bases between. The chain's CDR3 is CASSPVLGPNTEAFF. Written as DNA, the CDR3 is TGCGCCAGCAGCCCCGTACTGGGGCCGAACACTGAAGCTTTCTTT.

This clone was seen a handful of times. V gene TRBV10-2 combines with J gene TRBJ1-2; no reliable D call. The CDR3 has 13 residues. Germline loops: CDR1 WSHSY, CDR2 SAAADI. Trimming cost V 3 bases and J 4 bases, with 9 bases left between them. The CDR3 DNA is TGCGCCAGCAGTGATGGGGTTAGCTATGGCTACACCTTC. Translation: CASSDGVSYGYTF.

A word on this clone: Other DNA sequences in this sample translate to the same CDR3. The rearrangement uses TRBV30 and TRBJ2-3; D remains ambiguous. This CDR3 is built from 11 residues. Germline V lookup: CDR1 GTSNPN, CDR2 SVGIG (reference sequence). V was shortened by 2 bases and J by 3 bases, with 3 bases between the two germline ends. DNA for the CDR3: TGTGCCTGGAGTCTAACAGATACGCAGTATTTT. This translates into CAWSLTDTQYF. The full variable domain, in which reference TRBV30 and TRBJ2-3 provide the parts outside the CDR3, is SQTIHQWPATLVQPVGSPLSLECTVEGTSNPNLYWYRQAAGRGLQLLFYSVGIGQISSEVPQNLSASRPQDRQFILSSKKLLLSDSGFYLCAWSLTDTQYFGPGTRLTVL.